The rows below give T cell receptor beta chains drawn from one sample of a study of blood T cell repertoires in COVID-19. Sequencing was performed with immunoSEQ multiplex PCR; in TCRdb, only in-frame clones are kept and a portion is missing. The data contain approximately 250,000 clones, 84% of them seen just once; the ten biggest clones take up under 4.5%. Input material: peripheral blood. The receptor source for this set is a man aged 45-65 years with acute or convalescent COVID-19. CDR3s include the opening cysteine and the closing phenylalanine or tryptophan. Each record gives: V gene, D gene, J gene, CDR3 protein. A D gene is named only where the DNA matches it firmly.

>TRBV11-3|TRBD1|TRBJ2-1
CASSLGTGGVEQFF
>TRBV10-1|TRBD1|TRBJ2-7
CASTGQVVTYEQYF
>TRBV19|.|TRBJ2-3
CASSLYLRGTDTQYF
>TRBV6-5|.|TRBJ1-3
CASSYSIGFSGNTIYF
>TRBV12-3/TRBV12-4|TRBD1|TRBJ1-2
CASSGQGPYGYTF
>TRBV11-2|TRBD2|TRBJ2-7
CASSYEGLAAYEQYF
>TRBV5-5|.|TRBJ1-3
CASSLAPTGSGNTIYF
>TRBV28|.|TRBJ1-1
CASSLVGPYTEAFF
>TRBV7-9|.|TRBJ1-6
CASSPDRSLGNSPLHF
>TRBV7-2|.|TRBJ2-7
CASSLKRAEAYEQYF
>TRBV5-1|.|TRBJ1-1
CASSLIGGGTEAFF
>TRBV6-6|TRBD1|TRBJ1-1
CASSSTGGYTEAFF
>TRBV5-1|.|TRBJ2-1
CASSFLGQTEQFF
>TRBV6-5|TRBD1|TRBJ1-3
CASSTQGTGRNTIYF
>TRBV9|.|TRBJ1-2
CASSVGQGYGYTF
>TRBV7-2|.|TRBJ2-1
CASRAMTYNEQFF
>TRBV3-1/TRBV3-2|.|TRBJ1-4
CASSQNQGATNEKLFF